Given below is one T cell receptor beta chain in context. The antigen is unknown. These data belong to a study of T cell repertoires in cytomegalovirus infection. Study information: The public TCR beta signatures pointed to both CMV infection and matching HLA type.

A single record per CDR3 protein comes from TCRdb applying MiXCR to the reads. The sample has 550,000 to 850,000 distinct CDR3 sequences, around a third seen once. Trimming cost V 5 bases and J 0 bases, with 8 bases left between them. Per the germline V gene, CDR1 is SEHNR and CDR2 is FQNEAQ (reference sequence). The CDR3 spans 14 residues. The specimen was cultured PBMCs, collected from culture after CMV antigen stimulation. The chain has TRBV7-9 and TRBJ1-5; D is uncertain. This receptor was taken from a human donor in good health (CMV status not recorded). Some clones in this sample may be carry-over from other donors' samples. The CDR3: CASSRENSNQPQHF. CDR3 coding DNA: TGTGCCAGCAGCCGGGAGAATAGCAATCAGCCCCAGCATTTT.